Below are 24 T cell receptor beta chains sequenced from a single sample in a study of cytotoxic CD8 clonotypes in ibrutinib-treated CLL. Here immunoSEQ multiplex PCR was the method, and the copy in TCRdb shows in-frame clones only, minus some. Of around 250,000 clones listed, around 70% are singletons. The sequences come from PBMCs, collected after 24 months of ibrutinib treatment. These receptor sequences come from a human donor with chronic lymphocytic leukemia.

The chain employs TRBV11-3 and TRBJ2-1, with 7 bases that match TRBD1. J lost 9 bases, V lost 5 bases, and 4 bases had no gene match. CDR1 SGHNT and CDR2 YENEEA come from the germline V gene. The CDR3 is 12 residues long. CDR3 residues: CASSLRGSEQFF. The CDR3 DNA follows: TGTGCCAGCAGCCTCAGGGGGAGTGAGCAGTTCTTC.

This rearrangement joins TRBV4-3 to TRBJ2-7; no definite D call. The CDR3 is 15 amino acids. Germline assignment: CDR1 LGHNA and CDR2 YSLEER. Trimming removed 1 base at V and 2 bases at J, with 12 bases between. The CDR3 nucleotides read TGCGCCAGCAGCCAAGCTGCGGAGCCCGCCTACGAGCAGTACTTC. Protein sequence: CASSQAAEPAYEQYF.

V usage is TRBV30 and J usage is TRBJ2-2; 11 bases are a match to TRBD2. The CDR3 runs 14 residues. V was pared by 5 bases and J by 5 bases, with 4 bases of the junction left unmatched. The V gene's germline CDR1 is GTSNPN and CDR2 SVGIG (reference sequence). The CDR3 DNA is TGTGCCTGGTGTAGCGGGAGGGGTACCGGGGAGCTGTTTTTT. Encoded protein: CAWCSGRGTGELFF.

This CDR3 is CASSPQGTSQYF. Here the CDR3 DNA reads TGTGCCAGCAGCCCGCAGGGGACTTCGCAGTATTTT. The V call is TRBV4-2, the J call TRBJ2-3; D assignment may be TRBD1 or TRBD2 (6 bases each). V lost 4 bases to trimming and J lost 10 bases, with 12 bases between them. The CDR3 has 12 amino acids. Germline V gene data show CDR1 as LGHNA and CDR2 as YNFKEQ.

The chain uses TRBV7-2 and TRBJ2-7; D is unclear. Trimming left V 4 bases short and J 6 bases short, with 13 bases between. The V gene's germline CDR1 is SGHTA and CDR2 FQGNSA. This CDR3 spans 13 amino acids. Here the CDR3 reads CASSSPRLLEQYF. CDR3 DNA sequence: TGTGCCAGCAGCTCCCCGAGGCTTCTCGAGCAGTACTTC.

The chain has TRBV5-4 and TRBJ2-5; 10 positions agree with TRBD1. The V segment lost 4 bases and the J segment 3 bases; nucleotides outside the gene matches: 3. The CDR3 sequence is 14 residues long. Germline CDR1 and CDR2: SGHNT and YYREEE (reference sequence). This chain's CDR3 is CASSRDRGEETQYF. The CDR3 region has the DNA TGTGCCAGCAGCCGGGACAGGGGAGAAGAGACCCAGTACTTC.

V usage is TRBV5-4 and J usage is TRBJ2-3; 9 nucleotides match TRBD2. From germline, CDR1 is SGHNT and CDR2 YYREEE (reference sequence). CDR3 size: 16 residues. Unmatched junction bases numbered 5, after V lost 3 bases and J lost 0 bases. CDR3 residues: CASSSLAGSSTDTQYF. The DNA of the CDR3 is TGTGCCAGCAGCTCCCTAGCGGGGTCTAGCACAGATACGCAGTATTTT.

V is TRBV27 and J is TRBJ2-3, with D perhaps matching TRBD1 or TRBD2 (5 bases each). Trimming removed 6 bases at V and 0 bases at J, with 10 bases between. Germline V gene lookup returns CDR1 MNHEY and CDR2 SMNVEV (reference sequence). The CDR3 extends over 14 amino acids. CDR3 residues: CASSLRDSTDTQYF. The CDR3 DNA follows: TGTGCCAGCAGCCTCCGGGACAGCACAGATACGCAGTATTTT.

This chain connects TRBV5-1 to TRBJ2-2; no reliable D call. Germline V lookup: CDR1 SGHRS, CDR2 YFSETQ. The CDR3 spans 12 residues. Trimming cost V 0 bases and J 7 bases, with 4 bases left between them. CDR3: CASSLGDGELFF. CDR3 DNA sequence: TGCGCCAGCAGCTTGGGGGACGGGGAGCTGTTTTTT.

The V call is TRBV19, the J call TRBJ2-5; the D is unclear. V dropped 10 bases and J dropped 7 bases, with 16 bases sitting between them. The CDR3 is 12 amino acids. The germline gives CDR1 LNHDA, CDR2 SQIVND (reference sequence). The CDR3 loop is CATQTGEGTQYF. Written as DNA, the CDR3 is TGTGCCACCCAGACTGGAGAAGGGACCCAGTACTTC.

This clone occurred a few times. The chain joins TRBV2 to TRBJ2-1; no clear D. The V and J ends lost 5 bases and 0 bases respectively, with 11 bases between them. CDR3 length: 15 amino acids. From germline, CDR1 is SNHLY and CDR2 FYNNEI. CDR3 in DNA: TGTGCCAGCAGTCCGCTAGAGAGCTCCTACAATGAGCAGTTCTTC. Encoded protein: CASSPLESSYNEQFF.

This chain joins TRBV29-1 and TRBJ2-1; 7 positions match TRBD2. CDR1 and CDR2 from the germline V gene are SQVTM and ANQGSEA. The V gene end was trimmed by 1 base and the J gene end by 3 bases; junction bases not matched to a gene: 3. The CDR3 contains 14 residues. In DNA form, the CDR3 reads TGCAGCGTTGAAGGTGGGAGGGGCTACAATGAGCAGTTCTTC. This sequence encodes CSVEGGRGYNEQFF.

In this sample, this clone turned up a few times. V is TRBV29-1 and J is TRBJ2-1; 10 bases align to TRBD2. In germline, CDR1 is SQVTM, CDR2 ANQGSEA. The CDR3 runs to 11 residues. The CDR3 sequence: CVGLATNEQFF. The CDR3 nucleotides read TGCGTGGGACTAGCGACGAATGAGCAGTTCTTC.

The count of this clone is one. This chain connects TRBV2 to TRBJ2-3; 14 nucleotides match TRBD2. V lost 4 bases, J lost 2 bases, and 5 bases stayed unmatched. Germline V gives CDR1 SNHLY, CDR2 FYNNEI. This CDR3 has 17 residues. CDR3 in amino acids: CASSGLAGGIDTDTQYF. Here the CDR3 DNA reads TGTGCCAGCAGTGGACTAGCGGGAGGGATTGACACAGATACGCAGTATTTT. Based on the CDR3 plus reference TRBV2 and TRBJ2-3, the full variable domain is EPEVTQTPSHQVTQMGQEVILRCVPISNHLYFYWYRQILGQKVEFLVSFYNNEISEKSEIFDDQFSVERPDGSNFTLKIRSTKLEDSAMYFCASSGLAGGIDTDTQYFGPGTRLTVL.

The chain links TRBV2 to TRBJ2-7, with no clear D. The CDR3 runs 15 residues. Germline V lookup: CDR1 SNHLY, CDR2 FYNNEI. V was cut by 7 bases and J by 6 bases, with 22 bases left in between. The CDR3 DNA follows: TGTGCCAGCATCGAGTCGCACACGGGTTTCTTCGAGCAGTACTTC. Amino acids: CASIESHTGFFEQYF.

The chain joins TRBV4-1 to TRBJ2-7; weak D call: TRBD2 (5 bases). Germline V lookup: CDR1 MGHRA, CDR2 YSYEKL. Between the trimmed V and J ends, which lost 0 bases and 0 bases, there was a span of 9 bases. The CDR3 spans 15 residues. The CDR3 coding sequence is TGCGCCAGCAGCCAAGAGTTCGGACTCTCCTACGAGCAGTACTTC. Protein sequence: CASSQEFGLSYEQYF.

This clone turned up a few times. This CDR3 is CASSPLDFTEAFF. CDR3 bases: TGTGCCAGCAGCCCGCTGGACTTCACTGAAGCTTTCTTT. The chain joins TRBV2 to TRBJ1-1; unclear D gene. Germline V gives CDR1 SNHLY, CDR2 FYNNEI. Between the trimmed V and J ends, which lost 6 bases and 4 bases, there was a span of 12 bases. The CDR3 has 13 amino acids.

The CDR3 here is CASSPHRGPYEQYF. The CDR3 DNA sequence: TGTGCCAGCTCACCACACAGGGGGCCTTACGAGCAGTACTTC. V and J are TRBV18 and TRBJ2-7, with 9 nucleotides matching TRBD1. The J segment lost 4 bases and the V segment lost 1 base, leaving 2 bases of the junction unmatched. The CDR3 runs 14 residues. Germline assignment: CDR1 KGHSH and CDR2 LQKENI.

CDR3 sequence: CASARTGGSYEQYF. CDR3 nucleotide sequence: TGTGCCAGCGCTAGGACAGGGGGCTCCTACGAGCAGTACTTC. This rearrangement joins TRBV18 to TRBJ2-7, with 10 bases aligning to TRBD1. This CDR3 region has 14 residues. The J segment lost 0 bases and the V segment lost 8 bases, leaving 4 bases of the junction unmatched. Per germline, CDR1 KGHSH and CDR2 LQKENI.

The V call is TRBV30, the J call TRBJ1-2, with 8 bases lining up with TRBD1. Germline lookup yields CDR1 GTSNPN and CDR2 SVGIG (reference sequence). This CDR3 is built from 14 residues. V lost 2 bases to trimming and J lost 7 bases; unmatched junction nucleotides: 9. CDR3 in amino acids: CAWSPDREGLGYTF. CDR3 nucleotides: TGTGCCTGGAGTCCGGACAGGGAGGGTCTTGGCTACACCTTC.

V gene TRBV30 combines with J gene TRBJ1-5; D uncertain. V lost 3 bases and J lost 2, with 11 bases in between. In germline, CDR1 is GTSNPN, CDR2 SVGIG (reference sequence). CDR3 size: 14 residues. The CDR3 DNA is TGTGCCTGGAGCCAAGGTTCGGGCAATCAGCCCCAGCATTTT. This codes for CAWSQGSGNQPQHF.

This sequence joins TRBV11-3 and TRBJ2-1; perhaps TRBD2 as D (5 bases). Trimming left V 3 bases short and J 6 bases short, with 15 bases between. Germline CDR1 SGHNT, CDR2 YENEEA. This CDR3 contains 15 residues. Here the CDR3 reads CASSFGVGVGNEQFF. CDR3 sequence (DNA): TGTGCCAGCAGCTTTGGGGTCGGGGTGGGCAATGAGCAGTTCTTC.

The chain recombines TRBV9 with TRBJ2-3; unclear D gene. The germline V gene has CDR1 SGDLS and CDR2 YYNGEE. The CDR3 extends over 18 amino acids. V was trimmed by 4 bases and J by 7 bases, leaving 28 bases between them. The CDR3 DNA is TGTGCCAGCAGCCATCCCCTCGGCGTGGCGCCTCATGGGAATACGCAGTATTTT. Its protein product is CASSHPLGVAPHGNTQYF.

This rearrangement joins TRBV11-2 to TRBJ1-1; D not certain. The CDR3 loop spans 15 amino acids. Trimming took off 6 bases at V and 2 bases at J, with 16 bases between the two ends. CDR1 SGHAT and CDR2 FQNNGV come from the germline V gene. The CDR3 is CASSRGVGINTEAFF. DNA of the CDR3: TGTGCCAGCAGTCGTGGAGTAGGGATCAACACTGAAGCTTTCTTT.